This T cell receptor beta chain stems from a study of beta chain features in type 1 diabetes. A heparinised blood draw that averaged around 110 mL was obtained once from each donor. Sequenced material consisted of expressed TCRB transcripts (all of the isolated RNA was reverse transcribed). Naive, central memory and regulatory T cell samples averaged about 3.57 million immunoSEQ reads each. Measured with immunoSEQ multiplex PCR; TCRdb has only the in-frame clones, and not every one. Of about 650,000 clones detected, approximately 13% appear once; the ten largest clones hold more than 0.1%. This clone has more than one count but fewer than ten. Its antigen is currently unknown. Findings of the study overall: Type 1 diabetes patients showed a moderate but significant shortening of TCRB CDR3s in all four CD4+ subsets.

The length of the CDR3 is 15 residues. Germline assignment: CDR1 SGHTA and CDR2 FQGNSA. Unmatched junction bases numbered 2, after V lost 6 bases and J lost 0 bases. The chain carries TRBV7-2 and TRBJ1-3; 10 bases agree with TRBD1. The sequenced sample consisted of naive CD4+ T cells from blood. This clonotype was obtained from a man aged 25-40 years with type 1 diabetes. The CDR3 sequence: CASRGQGLSGNTIYF. The CDR3 DNA reads TGTGCCAGCAGGGGACAGGGGCTCTCTGGAAACACCATATATTTT. Combining the CDR3 with reference TRBV7-2 and TRBJ1-3 gives the whole variable domain GAGVSQSPSNKVTEKGKDVELRCDPISGHTALYWYRQSLGQGLEFLIYFQGNSAPDKSGLPSDRFSAERTGGSVSTLTIQRTQQEDSAVYLCASRGQGLSGNTIYFGEGSWLTVV.